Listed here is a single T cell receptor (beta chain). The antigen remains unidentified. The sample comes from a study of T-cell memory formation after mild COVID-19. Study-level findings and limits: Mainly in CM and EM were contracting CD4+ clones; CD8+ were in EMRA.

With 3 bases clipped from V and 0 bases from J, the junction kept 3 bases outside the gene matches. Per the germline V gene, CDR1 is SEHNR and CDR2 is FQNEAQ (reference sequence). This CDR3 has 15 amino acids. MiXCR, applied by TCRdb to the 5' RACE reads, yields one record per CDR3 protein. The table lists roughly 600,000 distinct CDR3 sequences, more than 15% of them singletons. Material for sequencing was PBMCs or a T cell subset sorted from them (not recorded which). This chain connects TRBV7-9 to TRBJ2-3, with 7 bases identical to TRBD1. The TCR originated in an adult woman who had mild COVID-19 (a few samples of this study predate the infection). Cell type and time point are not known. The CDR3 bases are TGTGCCAGCAGCTTTGACAGGGCGAGCACAGATACGCAGTATTTT. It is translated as CASSFDRASTDTQYF. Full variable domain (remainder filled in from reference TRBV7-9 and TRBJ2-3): DTGVSQNPRHKITKRGQNVTFRCDPISEHNRLYWYRQTLGQGPEFLTYFQNEAQLEKSRLLSDRFSAERPKGSFSTLEIQRTEQGDSAMYLCASSFDRASTDTQYFGPGTRLTVL.